Below, 23 T cell receptor beta chains from the same sample are listed, as sequenced in a study of T cells after yellow fever vaccination. TCRdb re-called the 5' RACE reads through MiXCR, storing one row per CDR3 protein. The sample records about 140,000 distinct CDR3 sequences, approximately 6.6% being singletons. This sample comprised CD4+ T cells sorted from PBMCs, obtained 10 days after the yellow fever booster vaccination. Receptor source: a man younger than 45 who received the YFV17D yellow fever vaccine.

This clonotype has ten or more counts. V is TRBV7-9 and J is TRBJ2-1, with TRBD1 as a possible D gene (5 bases). Germline CDR1 reads SEHNR; CDR2 reads FQNEAQ (reference sequence). CDR3 size: 12 residues. V was clipped by 5 bases and J by 9 bases, with 11 bases between them. This CDR3 reads CASSPGFGEQFF. CDR3 nucleotide sequence: TGTGCCAGCAGCCCAGGGTTTGGTGAGCAGTTCTTC.

This clonotype was picked up many times. The chain recombines TRBV20-1 with TRBJ2-5, with 8 positions matching TRBD2. Trimming cost V 1 base and J 2 bases; bases outside gene matches: 3. Germline V gene data show CDR1 as DFQATT and CDR2 as SNEGSKA (reference sequence). The CDR3 consists of 14 residues. This CDR3 reads CSARASGGQETQYF. CDR3 sequence (DNA): TGCAGTGCTAGAGCCTCGGGAGGGCAAGAGACCCAGTACTTC.

In this sample, this clonotype turned up many times. This chain connects TRBV4-3 to TRBJ2-1; no clear D gene. V was cut by 3 bases and J by 5 bases, with 14 bases left in between. Germline V gene sequence: CDR1 LGHNA, CDR2 YSLEER. This CDR3 spans 15 amino acids. Here the CDR3 DNA reads TGCGCCAGCAGCCATCGACGGATCTTAAACAATGAGCAGTTCTTC. It specifies CASSHRRILNNEQFF.

This clonotype was detected many times. DNA of the CDR3: TGCGCCAGCAGCCTCGGGACAACAGGCTACACCTTC. As protein: CASSLGTTGYTF. V and J are TRBV5-1 and TRBJ1-2, with D maybe TRBD1 (6 bases). V was cut by 4 bases and J by 8 bases, with 12 bases left in between. Germline V gene lookup returns CDR1 SGHRS and CDR2 YFSETQ. CDR3 size: 12 residues.

This clonotype was detected ten times or more. This chain joins TRBV6-5 and TRBJ2-1; 9 bases match TRBD2. J was trimmed by 2 bases and V by 6 bases; bases with no gene match: 5. Germline CDR1 MNHEY, CDR2 SVGAGI. This CDR3 has 15 residues. The CDR3 bases are TGTGCCAGCAGCCCCGCTAGCGGGACCTACAATGAGCAGTTCTTC. This codes for CASSPASGTYNEQFF.

This clonotype was found many times. The J gene is TRBJ2-5, the V gene TRBV7-2; 12 positions match TRBD2. V lost 5 bases to trimming and J lost 3 bases; unmatched junction nucleotides: 1. Germline-derived CDR1 and CDR2 are SGHTA and FQGNSA. CDR3 size: 14 residues. This CDR3 reads CASSRLAGEETQYF. Written as DNA, the CDR3 is TGTGCCAGCAGCCGACTAGCGGGAGAAGAGACCCAGTACTTC. Looking up the rest from reference TRBV7-2 and TRBJ2-5 gives the full variable domain: GAGVSQSPSNKVTEKGKDVELRCDPISGHTALYWYRQSLGQGLEFLIYFQGNSAPDKSGLPSDRFSAERTGGSVSTLTIQRTQQEDSAVYLCASSRLAGEETQYFGPGTRLLVL.

This clonotype was observed many times. The V call is TRBV10-2, the J call TRBJ2-3; D gene unclear. With 2 bases removed from V and 6 bases from J, the gap between germline ends came to 9 bases. The CDR3 sequence is 13 residues long. Germline-derived CDR1 and CDR2 are WSHSY and SAAADI. For the CDR3, the DNA is TGCGCCAGCAGTGAGCGCTACCGGGATACGCAGTATTTT. As protein: CASSERYRDTQYF.

This clonotype was seen ten or more times. This rearrangement joins TRBV7-8 to TRBJ2-5, with D possibly matching TRBD2 (5 bases). Trimming took off 6 bases at V and 4 bases at J, with 15 bases between the two ends. CDR3 size: 14 residues. Looked up from germline, CDR1 is SGHVS and CDR2 is FQNEAQ. CDR3 residues: CASSRTRSGETQYF. The CDR3 DNA reads as TGTGCCAGCAGTCGTACTAGAAGTGGAGAGACCCAGTACTTC.

This clonotype was detected ten times or more. The V call is TRBV6-2 or TRBV6-3, the J call TRBJ1-1; no definite D call. The CDR3 consists of 14 residues. Trimming removed 4 bases from V and 4 bases from J, with 13 bases in between. CDR1 MNHEY and CDR2 SVGEGT come from the germline V gene. Here the CDR3 reads CASSLTLGSTEAFF. The CDR3 DNA reads TGTGCCAGCAGTTTGACCTTAGGCAGCACTGAAGCTTTCTTT.

This clonotype has a count of ten or more. CDR3 sequence: CASSQDSGAGTKNIQYF. In DNA form, the CDR3 reads TGTGCCAGCAGCCAAGATTCAGGAGCGGGGACCAAAAACATTCAGTACTTC. The rearrangement uses TRBV14 and TRBJ2-4, with 7 bases that match TRBD2. With 0 bases clipped from V and 2 bases from J, the junction kept 7 bases outside the gene matches. Germline loops: CDR1 SGHDN, CDR2 FVKESK. This CDR3 comprises 17 residues.

This clonotype was detected ten times or more. The chain is built from TRBV14 and TRBJ1-1, with D maybe TRBD1 (5 bases). The CDR3 spans 14 residues. The germline gives CDR1 SGHDN, CDR2 FVKESK. The germline V and J ends were trimmed by 4 bases and 1 base, with 10 bases remaining between them. The DNA for the CDR3 is TGTGCCAGCAGCCTGGTGGGGCGGAACACTGAAGCTTTCTTT. Translated, it gives CASSLVGRNTEAFF.

Ten or more counts support this clonotype. This rearrangement joins TRBV20-1 to TRBJ2-1; weak D call: TRBD2 (5 bases). The CDR3 is made up of 15 amino acids. Germline V gene lookup returns CDR1 DFQATT and CDR2 SNEGSKA (reference sequence). V lost 3 bases and J 2 bases, leaving 14 bases between the germline ends. The CDR3 sequence: CSARSPFGAYNEQFF. Written as DNA, the CDR3 is TGCAGTGCTAGGTCCCCTTTCGGGGCCTACAATGAGCAGTTCTTC.

Many counts were recorded for this clonotype. The CDR3 coding sequence is TGCGCCAGCAGCCGCAGACAGAGCCAAGAGACCCAGTACTTC. Amino acids: CASSRRQSQETQYF. The rearrangement uses TRBV5-1 and TRBJ2-5; D is possibly TRBD1 (5 bases). Trimming took off 4 bases at V and 1 base at J, with 11 bases between the two ends. From germline, CDR1 is SGHRS and CDR2 YFSETQ. This CDR3 is 14 amino acids long.

This clonotype was counted many times. The chain has TRBV10-3 and TRBJ2-1; D is perhaps TRBD1 or TRBD2 (5 bases each). Looked up from germline, CDR1 is ENHRY and CDR2 is SYGVKD. The CDR3 is 14 amino acids. V lost 4 bases, J lost 3 bases, and 10 bases lay in between. CDR3 in DNA: TGTGCCATCAGTGCCGGGACGCTCTACAATGAGCAGTTCTTC. Protein sequence: CAISAGTLYNEQFF.

This clonotype was recorded many times. V gene TRBV2 combines with J gene TRBJ2-3; D ambiguous. This CDR3 is 16 amino acids long. CDR1 is SNHLY, CDR2 FYNNEI, per germline. V was shortened by 5 bases and J by 5 bases, with 20 bases between the two germline ends. The CDR3 spells CASSTGFGSRLDTQYF. CDR3 nucleotides: TGTGCCAGCAGTACTGGATTCGGGTCCCGTTTAGATACGCAGTATTTT.

This clonotype was counted many times. This chain links TRBV20-1 with TRBJ1-1, with a weak D call TRBD1 (5 bases). Looked up from germline, CDR1 is DFQATT and CDR2 is SNEGSKA (reference sequence). The CDR3 has 11 amino acids. V lost 1 base and J lost 11, with 11 bases in between. DNA of the CDR3: TGCAGTGCTAGAGGACAGCCCCGTGCTTTCTTT. This translates into CSARGQPRAFF.

Ten or more counts support this clonotype. The chain uses TRBV7-2 and TRBJ2-1; D possibly uses TRBD1 or TRBD2 (5 bases each). V was cut by 4 bases and J by 6 bases, with 13 bases left in between. CDR3 size: 14 residues. Germline CDR1 and CDR2: SGHTA and FQGNSA. CDR3 loop: CASSSGTRINEQFF. In DNA form, the CDR3 reads TGTGCCAGCAGCTCAGGGACGCGGATCAATGAGCAGTTCTTC.

At least ten counts were recorded for this clonotype. V and J are TRBV6-5 and TRBJ2-1; 9 bases are a match to TRBD1. This CDR3 is built from 14 residues. The germline CDR1 and CDR2 sequences are MNHEY and SVGAGI. Trimming removed 4 bases from V and 6 bases from J; junction bases left unmatched: 4. The CDR3 sequence is CASSSGQGGNEQFF. DNA of the CDR3: TGTGCCAGCAGTTCGGGACAGGGCGGCAATGAGCAGTTCTTC.

Comments on this clonotype: This may arise from a read error, as a much more abundant clone is one base away. The rearrangement joins TRBV24-1 to TRBJ2-4; D is tentatively TRBD1 or TRBD2 (7 bases each). This CDR3 is 14 amino acids long. V dropped 4 bases and J dropped 7 bases, with 13 bases sitting between them. Germline CDR1 and CDR2: KGHDR and SFDVKD. The CDR3 DNA reads TGTGCCACCAGTGAGACAGGGACTAACAACATTCAGTACTTC. Protein product: CATSETGTNNIQYF.

This clonotype was picked up many times. The chain employs TRBV3-1 and TRBJ2-7; tentative D call: TRBD1 (6 bases). Germline CDR1 reads LGHDT; CDR2 reads YNNKEL (reference sequence). V was cut by 1 base and J by 10 bases, with 14 bases left in between. This CDR3 has 13 residues. In nucleotides, the CDR3 is TGTGCCAGCAGCCAAGTTCCCCTAGGGGGACAGTACTTC. It specifies CASSQVPLGGQYF.

The chain carries TRBV7-2 and TRBJ2-1, with 8 nucleotides matching TRBD1. CDR3 length equals 13 residues. CDR1 and CDR2 (germline): SGHTA, FQGNSA. V lost 5 bases, J lost 6 bases, and 3 bases stayed unmatched. The CDR3 coding sequence is TGTGCCAGCAGCGGGGGACAGGTCAATGAGCAGTTCTTC. This encodes CASSGGQVNEQFF. The full variable domain, completed using reference TRBV7-2 and TRBJ2-1, is GAGVSQSPSNKVTEKGKDVELRCDPISGHTALYWYRQSLGQGLEFLIYFQGNSAPDKSGLPSDRFSAERTGGSVSTLTIQRTQQEDSAVYLCASSGGQVNEQFFGPGTRLTVL.

This clonotype was counted many times. The chain employs TRBV2 and TRBJ2-7; 8 nucleotides line up with TRBD1. V shed 6 bases, J shed 6 bases, and the junction held 10 bases outside the gene matches. This CDR3 spans 14 amino acids. Germline values: CDR1 SNHLY, CDR2 FYNNEI. In DNA form, the CDR3 reads TGTGCCAGCAGGCCAGGACAGGGAGCCGGCGAGCAGTACTTC. Translated, it gives CASRPGQGAGEQYF.

This clonotype was seen many times. V is TRBV12-3 or TRBV12-4 and J is TRBJ2-1; D is unresolved. CDR3 length equals 14 residues. V gave up 3 bases and J gave up 8 bases, with 14 bases separating them. CDR3 sequence (DNA): TGTGCCAGCAGTTTGACCATTGTTGCGGATGAGCAGTTCTTC. This encodes CASSLTIVADEQFF.